The 20 T cell receptor beta chains below come from one sample, sequenced in a study of shared clonotypes between healthy human individuals. Produced via immunoSEQ multiplex PCR; TCRdb's table is partial and in-frame only. In the table there are hundreds of thousands of clones, roughly 98% of which are singletons. Naivety among CD8 cells was defined by CD45RO negativity and positive CCR7 selection, thereby excluding terminally differentiated effector memory CD45RA+ cells. The sequenced sample consisted of naive CD8+ T cells sorted from blood. These receptors were obtained from a man aged 30 to 39 in good health.

This chain links TRBV6-5 with TRBJ2-1, with TRBD2 as a possible D gene (6 bases). V lost 5 bases, J lost 4 bases, and 15 bases lay in between. Per germline, CDR1 MNHEY and CDR2 SVGAGI. This CDR3 contains 15 residues. The CDR3 protein is CASSPPVSGYNEQFF. For the CDR3, the DNA is TGTGCCAGCAGTCCCCCAGTTAGCGGATACAATGAGCAGTTCTTC.

The rearrangement joins TRBV11-2 to TRBJ2-7; no definite D call. Germline CDR1 is SGHAT and CDR2 is FQNNGV. The CDR3 totals 14 residues. The V gene lost 0 bases and the J gene lost 5 bases, with 11 bases spanning the gap. The CDR3 here is CASSLDHLGHEQYF. For the CDR3, the DNA is TGTGCCAGCAGCTTAGATCATCTAGGTCACGAGCAGTACTTC.

This chain links TRBV5-4 with TRBJ1-2; maybe TRBD1 (5 bases). V shed 2 bases and J shed 1 base, with 15 bases lying between them. The germline CDR1 and CDR2 sequences are SGHNT and YYREEE (reference sequence). The CDR3 length is 16 residues. The CDR3 DNA reads TGTGCCAGCAGCTTCCAAGGGACGGATCATAACTATGGCTACACCTTC. Protein: CASSFQGTDHNYGYTF.

The chain joins TRBV27 to TRBJ2-7; 9 bases map to TRBD1. This CDR3 region has 16 residues. Trimming took 3 bases from V and 2 from J; bases not matched to a gene: 8. Per germline, CDR1 MNHEY and CDR2 SMNVEV (reference sequence). The CDR3 loop reads CASSFRPGQGTYEQYF. The DNA of the CDR3 is TGTGCCAGCAGTTTCCGTCCGGGACAGGGAACCTACGAGCAGTACTTC.

CDR3: CASSLQGHNQPQHF. The CDR3, as DNA: TGTGCCAGCAGTCTACAGGGTCACAATCAGCCCCAGCATTTT. The chain has TRBV28 and TRBJ1-5, with TRBD1 as a possible D gene (6 bases). The CDR3 extends over 14 amino acids. Germline loops: CDR1 MDHEN, CDR2 SYDVKM. V was pared by 5 bases and J by 3 bases, with 11 bases between. Combining the CDR3 with reference TRBV28 and TRBJ1-5 gives the whole variable domain DVKVTQSSRYLVKRTGEKVFLECVQDMDHENMFWYRQDPGLGLRLIYFSYDVKMKEKGDIPEGYSVSREKKERFSLILESASTNQTSMYLCASSLQGHNQPQHFGDGTRLSIL.

The chain is built from TRBV7-8 and TRBJ2-1; 8 nucleotides agree with TRBD2. The germline CDR1 and CDR2 sequences are SGHVS and FQNEAQ. J gave up 8 bases and V 0 bases, and 6 bases lay outside the gene matches. The CDR3 length is 15 residues. CDR3 loop: CASSLARTSLHEQFF. CDR3 nucleotide sequence: TGTGCCAGCAGCTTAGCGAGGACTAGCCTCCATGAGCAGTTCTTC.

V is TRBV4-3 and J is TRBJ2-1; possible D gene TRBD2, 5 bases. The V gene's germline CDR1 is LGHNA and CDR2 YSLEER. V shed 3 bases and J shed 0 bases, with 15 bases lying between them. The CDR3 extends over 17 amino acids. The CDR3 DNA is TGCGCCAGCAGCCAGGGCCTTAGCGAAGGCTCCTACAATGAGCAGTTCTTC. Protein: CASSQGLSEGSYNEQFF.

This chain links TRBV18 with TRBJ2-1; tentative D call: TRBD2 (5 bases). The CDR3 extends over 16 amino acids. Germline-derived CDR1 and CDR2 are KGHSH and LQKENI. Trimming cost V 2 bases and J 8 bases, with 19 bases left between them. The CDR3 reads CASSPRSGEGTDEQFF. Here the CDR3 DNA reads TGTGCCAGCTCACCAAGGAGCGGAGAAGGTACAGATGAGCAGTTCTTC.

This clone was seen only once. This chain links TRBV27 with TRBJ2-7; D not resolved. The length of the CDR3 is 12 residues. The germline gives CDR1 MNHEY, CDR2 SMNVEV (reference sequence). V gave up 1 base and J gave up 5 bases, with 6 bases separating them. CDR3 region: CASSLFGNEQYF. CDR3 in DNA: TGTGCCAGCAGTTTATTCGGTAACGAGCAGTACTTC.

Concerning this clone: Germline is not matched at one junction end, which may reflect a read error. This CDR3 reads CASSLFAGTDTRYF. The CDR3 DNA reads as TGCGCCAGCAGCTTGTTTGCGGGCACAGATACGCGGTATTTT. The chain employs TRBV5-1 and TRBJ2-3, with D possibly TRBD2 on 5 matching bases. Germline CDR1 reads SGHRS; CDR2 reads YFSETQ. This CDR3 has 14 residues.

There are a few counts of this clone. The chain is built from TRBV11-2 and TRBJ2-1, with D possibly TRBD2 on 5 matching bases. The V gene lost 6 bases and the J gene lost 2 bases, with 5 bases spanning the gap. The CDR3 runs to 12 residues. The germline V gene encodes CDR1 SGHAT and CDR2 FQNNGV. CDR3 DNA: TGTGCCAGCAGGGAGGCCTACAATGAGCAGTTCTTC. It translates to CASREAYNEQFF.

The V and J genes are TRBV19 and TRBJ2-1, with TRBD2 identical over 11 bases. Germline V CDR1 and CDR2: LNHDA, SQIVND (reference sequence). The CDR3 spans 15 residues. The junction had 3 bases not matched to a gene; V was cut back by 3 bases and J by 5 bases. CDR3: CASSIGTSGNNEQFF. CDR3 coding DNA: TGTGCCAGTAGTATCGGGACTAGCGGTAACAATGAGCAGTTCTTC.

This clone was counted a single time. The V and J genes are TRBV28 and TRBJ1-5, with D perhaps matching TRBD1 (6 bases). The length of the CDR3 is 15 residues. Trimming cost V 5 bases and J 2 bases, with 13 bases left between them. Germline loops: CDR1 MDHEN, CDR2 SYDVKM. The CDR3 coding sequence is TGTGCCAGCAGTAGGACAGCGTTTGGCAATCAGCCCCAGCATTTT. It specifies CASSRTAFGNQPQHF.

The chain joins TRBV6-5 to TRBJ2-3; 8 bases line up with TRBD1. The CDR3 is 14 residues long. The V gene's germline CDR1 is MNHEY and CDR2 SVGAGI. With V trimmed by 4 bases and J by 1 base, 1 base remained unmatched. CDR3 sequence (DNA): TGTGCCAGCAGTTTGACAGGGGGCACAGATACGCAGTATTTT. Residues: CASSLTGGTDTQYF.

J is TRBJ2-1 and V is TRBV4-2, with 11 positions matching TRBD2. The J segment lost 4 bases and the V segment lost 1 base, leaving 6 bases of the junction unmatched. CDR3 size: 17 residues. The germline gives CDR1 LGHNA, CDR2 YNFKEQ. The CDR3 loop is CASSQGLAGSLYNEQFF. The DNA of the CDR3 is TGTGCCAGCAGCCAAGGACTAGCGGGGAGCTTATACAATGAGCAGTTCTTC.

This clone came up once. The chain employs TRBV27 and TRBJ1-2; D uncertain. CDR1 MNHEY and CDR2 SMNVEV come from the germline V gene (reference sequence). The CDR3 consists of 16 residues. V was trimmed by 6 bases and J by 7 bases, leaving 24 bases between them. This CDR3 is CASRTPGPTPPFGYTF. The CDR3 DNA reads TGTGCCAGCAGAACACCGGGCCCCACTCCGCCCTTTGGCTACACCTTC.

V and J are TRBV7-9 and TRBJ2-3; a possible D gene is TRBD2 (6 bases). Germline lookup yields CDR1 SEHNR and CDR2 FQNEAQ (reference sequence). Trimming removed 8 bases at V and 2 bases at J, with 11 bases between. The CDR3 covers 13 residues. CDR3 in DNA: TGTGCCAGCGGAGGGATAGCCACAGATACGCAGTATTTT. This codes for CASGGIATDTQYF.

This chain links TRBV7-6 with TRBJ1-5; D may be TRBD1 (6 bases). Deletions cut 5 bases from V and 1 base from J, with 15 bases between. The CDR3 spans 16 residues. Germline CDR1 and CDR2: SGHVS and FNYEAQ. The CDR3: CASSPEGRGSNQPQHF. CDR3 nucleotides: TGTGCCAGCAGCCCCGAGGGCAGGGGAAGCAATCAGCCCCAGCATTTT.

As to this clone: The junction and the germline gene differ at one end; a read error may be behind it. This chain joins TRBV25-1 and TRBJ2-7; 12 positions match TRBD1. The CDR3 spans 12 residues. Germline lookup yields CDR1 MGHDK and CDR2 SYGVNS. In nucleotides, the CDR3 is TGTGCCAGCAGTGAACCGGGACAGGGGGCAGTGTTC. It encodes CASSEPGQGAVF.

The J gene is TRBJ1-2, the V gene TRBV27; 8 bases align to TRBD1. Unmatched junction bases numbered 17, after V lost 4 bases and J lost 7 bases. CDR3 length: 17 residues. Germline CDR1 MNHEY, CDR2 SMNVEV (reference sequence). In DNA form, the CDR3 reads TGTGCCAGCAGTTCTCAACTCCAGGGGGCGCTTGGTACTGGCTACACCTTC. Protein: CASSSQLQGALGTGYTF.